This T cell receptor (beta chain) derives from a study of blood T cell repertoires in COVID-19. Original processing methods: Estimated nucleated cell counts came from reference gene primer amplification. The protocol was immunoSEQ multiplex PCR, while the TCRdb copy is restricted to in-frame clones and leaves out a portion. For V, J and clone size, that table is used; D and trimming come from the DNA. This sample has tens of thousands of clones, with around nine tenths found just once. Clinical histories supplied by participants themselves formed the basis of cohort assignment. The germline gives CDR1 MNHEY, CDR2 SVGAGI. The CDR3 contains 13 residues. Trimming took 6 bases from V and 1 from J, leaving 9 bases between them.

The source is a woman in her forties or fifties with acute COVID-19. The material sequenced was PBMCs or T cells enriched from blood (not recorded which). The V and J genes are TRBV6-5 and TRBJ1-1; D ambiguous. The CDR3 region has the DNA TGTGCCAGCAGCCTGACTTGGAACACTGAAGCTTTCTTT. Translation gives CASSLTWNTEAFF.